The 14 T cell receptor beta chains below come from one sample, sequenced in a study of T cells in Graves' hyperthyroidism and ophthalmopathy. Amplification of TCR beta CDR3 regions used RNA as the template. The HTBI set primed first-round TCR CDR3 RT-PCR. In TCRdb, the multiplex PCR reads were re-called with MiXCR into one record per CDR3 protein. The sample contains about 420,000 distinct CDR3 sequences, 15% to 17% of which appear only once. Sequencing was done on a sample of blood. The source of these receptors is a woman under 30 with Graves' hyperthyroidism.

This clonotype occurred many times. The rearrangement joins TRBV10-3 to TRBJ1-4; the match to TRBD1 covers 10 bases. The CDR3 runs 13 residues. J gave up 7 bases and V 6 bases, and 2 bases lay outside the gene matches. Germline V lookup: CDR1 ENHRY, CDR2 SYGVKD. This chain's CDR3 is CAISDRGPEKLFF. For the CDR3, the DNA is TGTGCCATCAGCGACAGGGGGCCTGAAAAACTGTTTTTT.

This clonotype was observed a few times. In DNA form, the CDR3 reads TGTGCCAGCAGCTCGGTGCTCGGCACAGATACGCAGTATTTT. Its translation is CASSSVLGTDTQYF. The chain recombines TRBV5-6 with TRBJ2-3; D is ambiguous. CDR3 length: 14 amino acids. CDR1 and CDR2 (germline): SGHDT, YYEEEE. Trimming cost V 3 bases and J 1 base, with 9 bases left between them.

The chain is built from TRBV15 and TRBJ2-4; D might be TRBD2 (6 bases). V dropped 1 base and J dropped 0 bases, with 19 bases sitting between them. CDR1 is LNHNV and CDR2 is YYDKDF in the germline V gene (reference sequence). CDR3 length: 19 residues. Here the CDR3 reads CATSRVEDWAGLAKNIQYF. The CDR3 DNA reads TGTGCCACCAGCAGAGTCGAAGATTGGGCGGGGCTAGCCAAAAACATTCAGTACTTC.

The chain combines TRBV18 with TRBJ2-7; D is unclear. CDR3 length equals 13 residues. Trimming left V 2 bases short and J 5 bases short, with 10 bases between. Per the germline V gene, CDR1 is KGHSH and CDR2 is LQKENI. The CDR3 coding sequence is TGTGCCAGCTCACCAAGACACGCCCACGAGCAGTACTTC. Translation gives CASSPRHAHEQYF.

This clonotype was found a few times. The chain links TRBV25-1 to TRBJ2-6, with 7 bases that match TRBD1. The CDR3 spans 22 residues. Germline values: CDR1 MGHDK, CDR2 SYGVNS. Unmatched junction bases numbered 22, after V lost 4 bases and J lost 1 base. The DNA of the CDR3 is TGTGCCAGCAGTGCGGATCCGGGACAGAAGGTTTTGGGGCGGTCTGGGGCCAACGTCCTGACTTTC. It is translated as CASSADPGQKVLGRSGANVLTF. Filled out from reference TRBV25-1 and TRBJ2-6, the complete variable domain reads EADIYQTPRYLVIGTGKKITLECSQTMGHDKMYWYQQDPGMELHLIHYSYGVNSTEKGDLSSESTVSRIRTEHFPLTLESARPSHTSQYLCASSADPGQKVLGRSGANVLTFGAGSRLTVL.

This clonotype was recorded at least ten times. The chain links TRBV28 to TRBJ1-5; D is possibly TRBD1 (5 bases). The V and J ends lost 5 bases and 7 bases respectively, with 18 bases between them. CDR1 and CDR2 (germline): MDHEN, SYDVKM. The CDR3 covers 15 residues. CDR3 protein: CASSPPGRARQPQHF. The CDR3 DNA reads TGTGCCAGCAGTCCCCCCGGCAGGGCAAGGCAGCCCCAGCATTTT. Full variable domain (missing parts from reference TRBV28 and TRBJ1-5): DVKVTQSSRYLVKRTGEKVFLECVQDMDHENMFWYRQDPGLGLRLIYFSYDVKMKEKGDIPEGYSVSREKKERFSLILESASTNQTSMYLCASSPPGRARQPQHFGDGTRLSIL.

This clonotype occurred a few times. The V gene is TRBV12-3 or TRBV12-4, the J gene TRBJ1-2; TRBD1 matches at 7 bases. V trimming: 6 bases; J trimming: 4 bases; junction bases outside the gene matches: 5. The CDR3 has 13 residues. CDR3 loop: CASRGTEIYGYTF. The CDR3 coding sequence is TGTGCCAGCAGGGGGACAGAGATCTATGGCTACACCTTC.

The chain employs TRBV4-3 and TRBJ2-3; D might be TRBD1 (6 bases). Germline CDR1 LGHNA, CDR2 YSLEER. The V end was cut by 0 bases, the J end by 0 bases, with 19 bases between. The length of the CDR3 is 19 residues. The CDR3 protein is CASSQDGGRKITSTDTQYF. CDR3 in DNA: TGCGCCAGCAGCCAAGATGGGGGCAGAAAGATAACTAGCACAGATACGCAGTATTTT.

A remark on this clonotype: This sequence may be a read error, since a much larger clone differs from it by one base. The chain has TRBV12-3 or TRBV12-4 and TRBJ2-3, with TRBD1 identical over 10 bases. Unmatched junction bases numbered 12, after V lost 5 bases and J lost 4 bases. The CDR3 extends over 17 amino acids. CDR3 nucleotides: TGTGCCAGCAGTGAGTACTGGACAGGGGGTGGGGCAGATACGCAGTATTTT. Its protein is CASSEYWTGGGADTQYF.

This clonotype has only a few counts. The gene calls are TRBV29-1 and TRBJ1-2; D might be TRBD1 (6 bases). Trimming removed 5 bases from V and 8 bases from J, with 12 bases in between. The CDR3 sequence is 11 residues long. CDR1 and CDR2 from the germline V gene are SQVTM and ANQGSEA. The CDR3 reads CSVLSGGGYTF. The CDR3 coding sequence is TGCAGCGTTCTATCGGGGGGCGGCTACACCTTC.

The chain couples TRBV2 to TRBJ2-5; TRBD1 is a possible D gene (6 bases). The CDR3 spans 15 residues. Trimming removed 6 bases at V and 1 base at J, with 15 bases between. The germline CDR1 and CDR2 sequences are SNHLY and FYNNEI. The CDR3 loop reads CASSPRGHAQETQYF. CDR3 sequence (DNA): TGTGCCAGCAGCCCACGGGGACACGCCCAAGAGACCCAGTACTTC.

This clonotype was counted a few times. The rearrangement uses TRBV6-2 or TRBV6-3 and TRBJ2-2; D call uncertain. This CDR3 has 15 amino acids. V was shortened by 0 bases and J by 6 bases, with 11 bases between the two germline ends. Germline loops: CDR1 MNHEY, CDR2 SVGEGT. The CDR3, as DNA: TGTGCCAGCAGTTACTCGAAACTGGGTTCCGGGGAGCTGTTTTTT. It codes for CASSYSKLGSGELFF.

This clonotype was detected a few times. This chain connects TRBV7-8 to TRBJ1-4; unclear D gene. The CDR3 contains 15 residues. The germline V gene encodes CDR1 SGHVS and CDR2 FQNEAQ. V gave up 0 bases and J gave up 8 bases, with 13 bases separating them. The chain's CDR3 is CASSLALPVGEKLFF. CDR3 coding DNA: TGTGCCAGCAGCTTAGCACTCCCCGTCGGGGAAAAACTGTTTTTT.

This clonotype was seen more than once but under ten times. The chain combines TRBV27 with TRBJ1-6, with TRBD1 identical over 8 bases. The CDR3 sequence is 18 residues long. Germline CDR1 MNHEY, CDR2 SMNVEV (reference sequence). J was trimmed by 0 bases and V by 5 bases; bases with no gene match: 9. CDR3 in amino acids: CASSRQGIPSSYNSPLHF. The CDR3 region has the DNA TGTGCCAGCAGTCGACAGGGGATACCTAGCTCCTATAATTCACCCCTCCACTTT.